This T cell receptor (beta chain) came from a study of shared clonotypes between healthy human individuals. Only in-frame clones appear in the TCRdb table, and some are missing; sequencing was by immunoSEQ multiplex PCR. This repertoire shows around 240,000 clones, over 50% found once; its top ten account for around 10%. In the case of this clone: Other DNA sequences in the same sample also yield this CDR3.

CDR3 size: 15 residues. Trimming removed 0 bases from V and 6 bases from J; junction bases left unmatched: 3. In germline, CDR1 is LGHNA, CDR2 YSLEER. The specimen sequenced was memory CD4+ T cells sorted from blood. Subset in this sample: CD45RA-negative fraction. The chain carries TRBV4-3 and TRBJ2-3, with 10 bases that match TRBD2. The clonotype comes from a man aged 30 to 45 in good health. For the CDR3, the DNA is TGCGCCAGCAGCCAAGAGCCTAGCGGGAGTGATACGCAGTATTTT. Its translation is CASSQEPSGSDTQYF.